This TCR beta chain is from a study of cytomegalovirus exposure and HLA in healthy donors. Study context: Both the approximately 120 validation repertoires and the approximately 670 first-cohort repertoires used the same platform, as reported by a later analysis.

Study findings and constraints: The tendency of first-cohort TCR clusters to co-occur in the 100 to 150 validation repertoires emerged from a later analysis. Reportedly, diagnosis of cytomegalovirus status by the classifier showed high specificity and sensitivity. Usually a TCR sequence was rare, but some public TCRs were found in many donors.

CDR1 is SNHLY and CDR2 is FYNNEI in the germline V gene. The CDR3 spans 16 residues. Trimming removed 0 bases at V and 0 bases at J, with 6 bases between. Remarks on this clone: The target antigen is unknown.

Sequencing was performed with immunoSEQ multiplex PCR; in TCRdb, only in-frame clones are kept and a portion is missing. Counted here are 95,000 to 150,000 clones, approximately 90% occurring once; the ten biggest clones make up under 2%. The chain links TRBV2 to TRBJ2-6; weak D call: TRBD2 (6 bases). The TCR sequence derives from a woman aged 18-30 years in good health and CMV-seronegative. Sequencing input: PBMCs. The CDR3, as DNA: TGTGCCAGCAGTGAAGCGGGAGGCTCTGGGGCCAACGTCCTGACTTTC. It encodes CASSEAGGSGANVLTF.